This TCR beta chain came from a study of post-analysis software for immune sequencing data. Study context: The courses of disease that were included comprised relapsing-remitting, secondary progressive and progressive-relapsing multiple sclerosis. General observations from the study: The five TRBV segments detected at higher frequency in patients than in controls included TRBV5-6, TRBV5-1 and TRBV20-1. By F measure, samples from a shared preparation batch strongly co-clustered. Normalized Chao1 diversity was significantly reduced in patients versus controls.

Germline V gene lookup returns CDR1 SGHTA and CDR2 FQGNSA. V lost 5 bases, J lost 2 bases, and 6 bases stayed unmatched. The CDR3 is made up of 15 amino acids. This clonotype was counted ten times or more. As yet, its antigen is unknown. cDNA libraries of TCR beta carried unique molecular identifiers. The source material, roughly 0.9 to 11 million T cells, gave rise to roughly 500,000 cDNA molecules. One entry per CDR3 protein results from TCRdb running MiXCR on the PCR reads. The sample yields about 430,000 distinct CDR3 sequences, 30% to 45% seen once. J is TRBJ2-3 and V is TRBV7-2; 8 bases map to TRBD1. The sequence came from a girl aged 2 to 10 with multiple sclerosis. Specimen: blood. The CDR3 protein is CASSPWDRHTDTQYF. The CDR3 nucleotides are TGTGCCAGCAGCCCATGGGACAGGCACACAGATACGCAGTATTTT.